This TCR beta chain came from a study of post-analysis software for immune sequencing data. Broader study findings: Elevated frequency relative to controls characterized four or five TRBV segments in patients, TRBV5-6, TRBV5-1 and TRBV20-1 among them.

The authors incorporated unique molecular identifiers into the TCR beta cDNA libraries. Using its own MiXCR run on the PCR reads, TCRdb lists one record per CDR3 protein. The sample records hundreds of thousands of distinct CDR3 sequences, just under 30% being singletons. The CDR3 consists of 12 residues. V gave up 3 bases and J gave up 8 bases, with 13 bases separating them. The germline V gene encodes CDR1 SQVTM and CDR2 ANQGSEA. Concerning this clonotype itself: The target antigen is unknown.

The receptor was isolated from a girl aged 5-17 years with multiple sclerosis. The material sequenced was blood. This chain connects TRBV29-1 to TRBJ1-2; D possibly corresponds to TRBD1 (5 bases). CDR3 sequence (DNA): TGCAGCGTTGAGAGAGGGACCCTGGGCTACACCTTC. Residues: CSVERGTLGYTF.